This T cell receptor beta chain was sequenced in a study of CD8 T cells in Susac syndrome. Reverse transcription of about 0.45 to 1 ug RNA used random hexamers. MiXCR, applied by TCRdb to the immunoSEQ multiplex PCR reads, yields one record per CDR3 protein. The sample yields some 95,000 distinct CDR3 sequences, roughly 91% seen once. Trimming cost V 7 bases and J 3 bases, with 16 bases left between them. Germline V lookup: CDR1 SQVTM, CDR2 ANQGSEA. The CDR3 is 13 residues long. Sequencing of TCR beta covered CD8+ and CD4+ T cells obtained from blood. The controls were healthy donors who were matched for age and sex. TEMRA cells were FACS-enriched, with CD8+ and CD4+ T cells isolated negatively. Points on this clonotype: Its antigen is currently unknown.

General observations from the study: The study conceded that relatively few individuals underwent its TCR sequencing and HLA analysis.

The material sequenced was CD8+ T cells from PBMCs. The V gene is TRBV29-1, the J gene TRBJ2-7; D is perhaps TRBD2 (5 bases). This TCR was sampled from a human donor in good health. CDR3 in DNA: TGCAGCGCCGAAGGAGAGGGTGGCTACGAGCAGTACTTC. Protein: CSAEGEGGYEQYF.